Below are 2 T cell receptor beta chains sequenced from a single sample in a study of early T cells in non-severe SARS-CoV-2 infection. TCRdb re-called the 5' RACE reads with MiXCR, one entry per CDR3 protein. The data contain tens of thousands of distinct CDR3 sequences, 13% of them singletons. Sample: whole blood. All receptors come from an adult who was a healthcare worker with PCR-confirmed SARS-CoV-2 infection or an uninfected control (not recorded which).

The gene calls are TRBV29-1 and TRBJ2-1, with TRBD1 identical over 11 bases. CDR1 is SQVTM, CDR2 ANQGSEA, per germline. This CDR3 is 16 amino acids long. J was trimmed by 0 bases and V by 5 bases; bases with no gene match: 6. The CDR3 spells CSVQWTGGSSYNEQFF. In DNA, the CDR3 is TGCAGCGTTCAGTGGACAGGGGGCAGCTCCTACAATGAGCAGTTCTTC.

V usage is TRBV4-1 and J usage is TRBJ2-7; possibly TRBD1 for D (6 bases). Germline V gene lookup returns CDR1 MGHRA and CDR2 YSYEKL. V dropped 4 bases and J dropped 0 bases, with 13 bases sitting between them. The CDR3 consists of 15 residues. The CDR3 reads CASSPTGRSSYEQYF. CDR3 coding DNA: TGCGCCAGCAGCCCGACAGGTCGAAGCTCCTACGAGCAGTACTTC.